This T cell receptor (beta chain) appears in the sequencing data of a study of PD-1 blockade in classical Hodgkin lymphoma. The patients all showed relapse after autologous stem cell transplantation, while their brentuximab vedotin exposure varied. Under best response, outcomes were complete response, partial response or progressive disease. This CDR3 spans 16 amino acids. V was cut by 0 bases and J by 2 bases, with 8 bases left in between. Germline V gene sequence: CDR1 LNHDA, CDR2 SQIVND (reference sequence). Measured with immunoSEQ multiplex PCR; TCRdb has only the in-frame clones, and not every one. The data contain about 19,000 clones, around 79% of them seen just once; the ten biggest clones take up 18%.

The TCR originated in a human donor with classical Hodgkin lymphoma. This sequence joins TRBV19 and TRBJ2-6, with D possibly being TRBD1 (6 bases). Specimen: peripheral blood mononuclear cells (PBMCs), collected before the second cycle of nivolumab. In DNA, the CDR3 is TGTGCCAGTAGTATAGAGTGGACAGCTGGGGCCAACGTCCTGACTTTC. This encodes CASSIEWTAGANVLTF.